The 8 T cell receptor beta chains reported below all come from one sample, sequenced in a study of T-cell reconstitution after alpha-beta-depleted transplantation in children. It was with unique molecular identifiers that the TCRbeta library was prepared. MiXCR, run by TCRdb on the PCR reads, gives a single entry per CDR3 protein. The sample lists 600,000 to 800,000 distinct CDR3 sequences, 10% to 15% occurring once. Sample: PBMCs, taken before TCRalphabeta/CD19-depleted stem cell transplant. These receptor sequences come from a girl under 10 years old with congenital amegakaryocytic thrombocytopenia, due to receive a stem cell transplant.

The chain joins TRBV5-1 to TRBJ2-1; 8 positions match TRBD2. The CDR3 extends over 15 amino acids. CDR1 and CDR2 from the germline V gene are SGHRS and YFSETQ. The V gene end was trimmed by 6 bases and the J gene end by 7 bases; junction bases not matched to a gene: 12. The CDR3 nucleotides read TGCGCCAGCATCCCCGGGACTAGTTCCCAGAATGAGCAGTTCTTC. Its protein product is CASIPGTSSQNEQFF.

As to this clonotype: A much larger clone is a single base away; this may be a read error. This rearrangement joins TRBV20-1 to TRBJ2-3; either TRBD1 or TRBD2 may supply D (5 bases each). Germline V CDR1 and CDR2: DFQATT, SNEGSKA (reference sequence). This CDR3 comprises 15 residues. The CDR3 spells CSFPGRGSYTGTQYF. The CDR3 region has the DNA TGCAGTTTTCCGGGACGGGGATCCTACACAGGTACGCAGTATTTT.

V and J are TRBV12-3 or TRBV12-4 and TRBJ1-5; D uncertain. Deletions cut 3 bases from V and 7 bases from J, with 10 bases between. The CDR3 is made up of 13 amino acids. The CDR3 loop reads CASSFTEEQPQHF. CDR3 coding DNA: TGTGCCAGCAGTTTCACCGAGGAACAGCCCCAGCATTTT.

This clonotype was recorded many times. The chain employs TRBV12-3 or TRBV12-4 and TRBJ2-3; D is perhaps TRBD1 or TRBD2 (5 bases each). The CDR3 covers 14 residues. The V and J ends lost 5 bases and 1 base respectively, with 10 bases between them. The CDR3 here is CASSPMGGTDTQYF. CDR3 nucleotides: TGTGCCAGCAGTCCGATGGGGGGCACAGATACGCAGTATTTT.

This clonotype appeared a few times. V usage is TRBV29-1 and J usage is TRBJ1-1, with a possible D match to TRBD1 (6 bases). The V gene's germline CDR1 is SQVTM and CDR2 ANQGSEA. The CDR3 loop spans 12 amino acids. With 8 bases removed from V and 1 base from J, the gap between germline ends came to 11 bases. The CDR3 region has the DNA TGCAGCATTTTGGGACAGAACACTGAAGCTTTCTTT. As protein: CSILGQNTEAFF.

This clonotype was observed many times. This chain connects TRBV12-3 or TRBV12-4 to TRBJ2-7; D unclear. This CDR3 contains 13 residues. V lost 4 bases to trimming and J lost 6 bases, with 13 bases between them. This CDR3 is CASSSNLGPEQYF. The CDR3 DNA reads as TGTGCCAGCAGTTCAAACCTCGGCCCCGAGCAGTACTTC.

At least ten counts were recorded for this clonotype. The chain employs TRBV5-6 and TRBJ1-2; D is ambiguous. The V gene lost 1 base and the J gene lost 8 bases, with 12 bases spanning the gap. The CDR3 runs to 13 residues. In germline, CDR1 is SGHDT, CDR2 YYEEEE. CDR3 residues: CASSLPPIRGYTF. The DNA of the CDR3 is TGTGCCAGCAGCTTGCCTCCGATCCGAGGCTACACCTTC.

This clonotype was detected many times. This chain connects TRBV6-4 to TRBJ2-4; D may be TRBD2 (6 bases). V shed 5 bases and J shed 6 bases, with 35 bases lying between them. The CDR3 contains 21 residues. Germline V gene data show CDR1 as MRHNA and CDR2 as SNTAGT. Here the CDR3 DNA reads TGTGCCAGCAGTCACTACCTGGGGCCAACGGGGCCAGACCAGGAGGGAAACATTCAGTACTTC. Translated, it gives CASSHYLGPTGPDQEGNIQYF.